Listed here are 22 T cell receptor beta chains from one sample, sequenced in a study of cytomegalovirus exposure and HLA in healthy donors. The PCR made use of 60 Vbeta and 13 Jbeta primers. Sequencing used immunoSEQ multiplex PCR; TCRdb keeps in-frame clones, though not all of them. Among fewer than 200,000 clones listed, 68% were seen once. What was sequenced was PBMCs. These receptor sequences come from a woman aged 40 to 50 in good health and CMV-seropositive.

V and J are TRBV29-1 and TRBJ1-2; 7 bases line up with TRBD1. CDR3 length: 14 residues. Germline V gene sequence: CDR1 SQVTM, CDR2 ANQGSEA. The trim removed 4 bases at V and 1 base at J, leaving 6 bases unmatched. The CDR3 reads CSVGGRGFNYGYTF. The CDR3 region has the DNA TGCAGCGTTGGGGGCAGGGGGTTTAACTATGGCTACACCTTC.

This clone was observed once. CDR3 nucleotide sequence: TGTGCCAGCAGCTTAGCTAGTGACACACACAATGAGCAGTTCTTC. Amino acids: CASSLASDTHNEQFF. This sequence joins TRBV7-2 and TRBJ2-1; D is uncertain. Germline-derived CDR1 and CDR2 are SGHTA and FQGNSA. The CDR3 has 15 residues. Trimming removed 0 bases from V and 5 bases from J, with 11 bases in between.

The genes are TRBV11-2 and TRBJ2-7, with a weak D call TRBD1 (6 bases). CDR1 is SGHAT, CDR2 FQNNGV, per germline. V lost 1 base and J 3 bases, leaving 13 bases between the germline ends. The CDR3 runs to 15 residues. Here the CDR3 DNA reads TGTGCCAGCAGCTTAGGAGGGACACCTGACTACGAGCAGTACTTC. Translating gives CASSLGGTPDYEQYF. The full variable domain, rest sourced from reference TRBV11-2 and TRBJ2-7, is EAGVAQSPRYKIIEKRQSVAFWCNPISGHATLYWYQQILGQGPKLLIQFQNNGVVDDSQLPKDRFSAERLKGVDSTLKIQPAKLEDSAVYLCASSLGGTPDYEQYFGPGTRLTVT.

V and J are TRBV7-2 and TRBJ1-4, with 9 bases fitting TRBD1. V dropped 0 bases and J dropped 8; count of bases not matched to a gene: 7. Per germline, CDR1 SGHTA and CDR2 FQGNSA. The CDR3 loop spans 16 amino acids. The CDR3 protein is CASSLATNDRGEKLFF. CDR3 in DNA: TGTGCCAGCAGCTTAGCTACAAACGACAGGGGGGAAAAACTGTTTTTT.

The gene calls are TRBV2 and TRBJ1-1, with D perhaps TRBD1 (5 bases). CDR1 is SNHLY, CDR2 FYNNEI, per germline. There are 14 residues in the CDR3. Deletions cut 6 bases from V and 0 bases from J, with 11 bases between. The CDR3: CASSATALNTEAFF. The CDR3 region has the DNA TGTGCCAGCAGCGCGACAGCTCTGAACACTGAAGCTTTCTTT.

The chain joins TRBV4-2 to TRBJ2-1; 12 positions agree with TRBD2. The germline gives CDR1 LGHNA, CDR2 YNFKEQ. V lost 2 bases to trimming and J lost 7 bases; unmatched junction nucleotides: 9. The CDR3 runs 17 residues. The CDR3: CASSQRLAGAFLNEQFF. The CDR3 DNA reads TGTGCCAGCAGCCAACGACTAGCGGGGGCCTTCTTAAATGAGCAGTTCTTC.

Here the CDR3 reads CASSVAGLSYNEQFF. The CDR3 nucleotides read TGTGCCAGCAGCGTAGCGGGTCTCTCCTACAATGAGCAGTTCTTC. The V gene is TRBV9, the J gene TRBJ2-1; D not resolved. The CDR3 loop spans 15 amino acids. The germline V gene encodes CDR1 SGDLS and CDR2 YYNGEE. V lost 0 bases, J lost 0 bases, and 7 bases lay in between.

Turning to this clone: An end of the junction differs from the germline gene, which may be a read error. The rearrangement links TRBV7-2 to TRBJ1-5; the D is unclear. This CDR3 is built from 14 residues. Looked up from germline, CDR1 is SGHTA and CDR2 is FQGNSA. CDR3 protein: CASSLAASNQPQNF. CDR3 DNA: TGTGCCAGCAGCTTAGCAGCTAGCAATCAGCCCCAGAATTTT.

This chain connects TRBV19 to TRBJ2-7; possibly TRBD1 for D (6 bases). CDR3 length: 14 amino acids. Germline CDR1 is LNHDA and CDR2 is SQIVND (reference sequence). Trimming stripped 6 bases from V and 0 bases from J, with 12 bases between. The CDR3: CASRPRDTSYEQYF. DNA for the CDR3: TGTGCCAGTAGGCCCCGGGACACCTCCTACGAGCAGTACTTC.

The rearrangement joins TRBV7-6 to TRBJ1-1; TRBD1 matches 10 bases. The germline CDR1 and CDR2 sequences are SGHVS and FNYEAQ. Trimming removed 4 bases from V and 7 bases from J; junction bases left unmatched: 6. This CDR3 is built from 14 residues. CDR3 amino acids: CASSSGQGDGEAFF. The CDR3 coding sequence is TGTGCCAGCAGCTCCGGACAGGGGGATGGTGAAGCTTTCTTT.

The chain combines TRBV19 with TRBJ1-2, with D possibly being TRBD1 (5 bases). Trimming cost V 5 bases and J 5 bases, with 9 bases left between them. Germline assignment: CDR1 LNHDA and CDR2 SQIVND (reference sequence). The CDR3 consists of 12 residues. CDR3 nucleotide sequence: TGTGCCAGTAGTCTACGACAGTATGGCTACACCTTC. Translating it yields CASSLRQYGYTF.

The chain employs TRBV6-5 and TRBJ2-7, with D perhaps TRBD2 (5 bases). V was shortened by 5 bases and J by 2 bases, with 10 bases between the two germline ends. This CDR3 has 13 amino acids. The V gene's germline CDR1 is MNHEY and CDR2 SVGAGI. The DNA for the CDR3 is TGTGCCAGCAGTGAAGAGCGGCCCTACGAGCAGTACTTC. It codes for CASSEERPYEQYF.

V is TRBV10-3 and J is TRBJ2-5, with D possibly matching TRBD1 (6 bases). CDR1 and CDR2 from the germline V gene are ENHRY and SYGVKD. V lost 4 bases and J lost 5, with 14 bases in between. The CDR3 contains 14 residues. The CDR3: CAISGPGARETQYF. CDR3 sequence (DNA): TGTGCCATCAGTGGGCCAGGGGCACGGGAGACCCAGTACTTC.

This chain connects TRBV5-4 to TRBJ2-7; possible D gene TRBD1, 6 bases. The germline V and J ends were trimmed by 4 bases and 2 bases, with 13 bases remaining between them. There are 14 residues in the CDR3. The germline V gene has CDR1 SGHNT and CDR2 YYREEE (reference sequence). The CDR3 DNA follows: TGTGCCAGCAGCATACAGGGCCTCCCCTACGAGCAGTACTTC. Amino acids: CASSIQGLPYEQYF.

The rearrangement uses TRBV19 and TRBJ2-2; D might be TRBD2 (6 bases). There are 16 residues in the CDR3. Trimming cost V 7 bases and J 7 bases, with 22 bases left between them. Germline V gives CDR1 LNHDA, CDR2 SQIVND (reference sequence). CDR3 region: CASTRDFPPAGGELFF. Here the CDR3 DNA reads TGTGCCAGTACTCGGGACTTCCCTCCGGCTGGCGGGGAGCTGTTTTTT.

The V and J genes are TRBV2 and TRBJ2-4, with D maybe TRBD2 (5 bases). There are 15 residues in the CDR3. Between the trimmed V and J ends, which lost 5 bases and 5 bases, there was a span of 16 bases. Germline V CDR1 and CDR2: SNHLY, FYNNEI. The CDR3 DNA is TGTGCCAGCAGTCCCGGGGTGGTTAACCAAAACATTCAGTACTTC. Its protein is CASSPGVVNQNIQYF.

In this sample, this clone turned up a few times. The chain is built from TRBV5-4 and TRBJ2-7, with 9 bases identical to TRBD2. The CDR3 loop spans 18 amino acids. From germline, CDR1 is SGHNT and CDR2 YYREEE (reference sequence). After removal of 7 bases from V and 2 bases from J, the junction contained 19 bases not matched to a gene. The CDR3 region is CASRPSGREGQQPYEQYF. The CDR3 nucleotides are TGTGCCAGCCGACCCTCGGGGCGGGAGGGCCAACAGCCCTACGAGCAGTACTTC. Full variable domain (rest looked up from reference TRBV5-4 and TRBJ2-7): ETGVTQSPTHLIKTRGQQVTLRCSSQSGHNTVSWYQQALGQGPQFIFQYYREEENGRGNFPPRFSGLQFPNYSSELNVNALELDDSALYLCASRPSGREGQQPYEQYFGPGTRLTVT.

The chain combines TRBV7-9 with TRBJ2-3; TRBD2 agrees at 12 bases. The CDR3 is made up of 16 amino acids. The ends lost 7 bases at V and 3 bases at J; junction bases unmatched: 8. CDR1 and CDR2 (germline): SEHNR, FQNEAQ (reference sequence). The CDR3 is CASKVTSGSVTDTQYF. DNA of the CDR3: TGTGCCAGCAAGGTGACTAGCGGGAGTGTGACAGATACGCAGTATTTT.

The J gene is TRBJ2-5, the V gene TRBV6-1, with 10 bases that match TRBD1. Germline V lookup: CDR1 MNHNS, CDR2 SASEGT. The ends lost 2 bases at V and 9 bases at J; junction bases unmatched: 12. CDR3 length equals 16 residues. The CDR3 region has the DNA TGTGCCAGCAGTGAAACCGGGACAGGGGTCATCGAGGCCCAGTACTTC. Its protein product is CASSETGTGVIEAQYF.

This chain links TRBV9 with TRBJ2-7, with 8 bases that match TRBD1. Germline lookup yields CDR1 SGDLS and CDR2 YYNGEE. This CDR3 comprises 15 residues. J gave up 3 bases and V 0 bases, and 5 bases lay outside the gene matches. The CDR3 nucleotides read TGTGCCAGCAGCGTAGCCCCACAGGGGGTCTACGAGCAGTACTTC. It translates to CASSVAPQGVYEQYF.

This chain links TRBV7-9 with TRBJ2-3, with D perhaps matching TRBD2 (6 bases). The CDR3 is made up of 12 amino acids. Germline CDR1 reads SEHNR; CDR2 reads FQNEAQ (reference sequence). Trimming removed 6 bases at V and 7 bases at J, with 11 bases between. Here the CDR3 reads CASSRSGYTQYF. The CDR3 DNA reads TGTGCCAGCAGTCGCAGCGGGTATACGCAGTATTTT.

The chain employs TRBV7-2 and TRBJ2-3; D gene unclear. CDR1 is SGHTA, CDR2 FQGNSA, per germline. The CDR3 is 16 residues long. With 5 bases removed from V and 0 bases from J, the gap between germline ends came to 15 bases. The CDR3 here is CASSLNNAISTDTQYF. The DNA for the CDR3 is TGTGCCAGCAGCCTTAATAACGCGATTAGCACAGATACGCAGTATTTT.